This T cell receptor beta chain was obtained from a study of shared clonotypes between healthy human individuals. The overall study: Every donor yielded three CD4 naive, three CD4 memory, two CD8 naive and one CD8 memory plate. Study-level points and caveats: The naive CD4 repertoires of a few donors were compared, and approximately 5.3% of clonotypes were shared.

The assay ran at deep level. Repertoires were generated with immunoSEQ multiplex PCR, while TCRdb's copy carries only in-frame clones and drops some. The table shows 2,500,000 or so clones, with 80% to 95% occurring only once. The CDR3 covers 16 residues. The germline V gene has CDR1 SGHTA and CDR2 FQGNSA. The trim removed 6 bases at V and 4 bases at J, leaving 12 bases unmatched. With respect to this clone: The target antigen is unknown.

This sequence joins TRBV7-2 and TRBJ2-3, with 8 bases fitting TRBD1. Sequenced: naive CD4+ T cells from PBMCs. As to subset: CD45RA+ positively selected. The sequence came from a man aged 18 to 35 in good health. Some clones in this sample may be carry-over from other donors' samples. In DNA form, the CDR3 reads TGTGCCAGCAGAGGACAGGGCGCCTCCGGGGCAGATACGCAGTATTTT. Its protein product is CASRGQGASGADTQYF.